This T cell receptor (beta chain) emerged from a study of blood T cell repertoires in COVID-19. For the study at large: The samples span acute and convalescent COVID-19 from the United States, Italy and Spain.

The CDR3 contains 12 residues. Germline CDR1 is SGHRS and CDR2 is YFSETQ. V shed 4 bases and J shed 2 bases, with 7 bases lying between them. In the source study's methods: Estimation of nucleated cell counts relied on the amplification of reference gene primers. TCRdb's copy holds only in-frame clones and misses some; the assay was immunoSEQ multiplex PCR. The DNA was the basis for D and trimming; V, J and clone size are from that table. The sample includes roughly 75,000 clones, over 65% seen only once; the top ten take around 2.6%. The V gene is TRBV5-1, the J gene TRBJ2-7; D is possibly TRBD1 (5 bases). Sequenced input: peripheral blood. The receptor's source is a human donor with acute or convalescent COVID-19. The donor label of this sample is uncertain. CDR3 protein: CASSQDTYEQYF. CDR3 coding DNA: TGCGCCAGCAGCCAGGACACCTACGAGCAGTACTTC.